This TCR beta chain was profiled in a study of T cell responses to AZD1222 COVID-19 vaccine. Study-level findings and limits: Recipients of AZD1222 seropositive at baseline numbered only six or seven. Spike-wide vaccine-associated CD4 TCRs dominated at 160-218 and 743-854.

This clone was picked up one time. Its antigen is undetermined. This CDR3 comprises 14 residues. CDR1 DFQATT and CDR2 SNEGSKA come from the germline V gene (reference sequence). Trimming stripped 3 bases from V and 3 bases from J, with 12 bases between. Data came from immunoSEQ multiplex PCR; TCRdb stores just in-frame clones and leaves some out. Of 84,000 or so clones in the sample, about 90% are singletons; the top ten hold under 20%. This clonotype originated in an adult in good health. The chain uses TRBV20-1 and TRBJ2-1; D uncertain. This specimen consisted of peripheral blood, obtained on day 0 of AZD1222 vaccination. CDR3 residues: CSASEGPNYNEQFF. The CDR3 DNA reads as TGCAGTGCTAGTGAAGGACCCAACTACAATGAGCAGTTCTTC.